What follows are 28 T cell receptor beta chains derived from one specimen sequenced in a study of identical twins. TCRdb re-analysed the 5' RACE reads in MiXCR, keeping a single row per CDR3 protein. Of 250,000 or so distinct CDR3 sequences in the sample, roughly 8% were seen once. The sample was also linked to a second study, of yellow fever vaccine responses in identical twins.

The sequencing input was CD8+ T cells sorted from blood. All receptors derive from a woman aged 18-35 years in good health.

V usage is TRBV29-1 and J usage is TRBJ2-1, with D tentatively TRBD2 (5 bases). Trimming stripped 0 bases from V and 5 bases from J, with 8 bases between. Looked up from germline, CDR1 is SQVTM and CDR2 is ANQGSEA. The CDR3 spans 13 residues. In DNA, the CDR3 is TGCAGCGTTGAAGAGGGAGAAAACAATGAGCAGTTCTTC. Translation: CSVEEGENNEQFF.

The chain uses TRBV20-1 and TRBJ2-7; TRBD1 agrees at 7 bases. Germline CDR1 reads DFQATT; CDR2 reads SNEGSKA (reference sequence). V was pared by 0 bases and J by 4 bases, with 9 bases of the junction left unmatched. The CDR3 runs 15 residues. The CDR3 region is CSARDLDRDLYEQYF. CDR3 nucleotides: TGCAGTGCTAGAGATCTAGACAGGGACCTTTACGAGCAGTACTTC.

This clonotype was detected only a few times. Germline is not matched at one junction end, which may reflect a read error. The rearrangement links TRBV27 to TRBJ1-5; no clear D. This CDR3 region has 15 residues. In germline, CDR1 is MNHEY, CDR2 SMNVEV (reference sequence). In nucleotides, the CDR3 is TGTGCCAGCAGCCTCTACCACAGCAGCAATCAGCCCCGGCATTTT. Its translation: CASSLYHSSNQPRHF.

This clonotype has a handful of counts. CDR3 nucleotides: TGTGCCAGCAGCGGCATGGGCAATCAGCCCCAGCATTTT. It specifies CASSGMGNQPQHF. The chain employs TRBV12-3 or TRBV12-4 and TRBJ1-5; D not certain. The V end lost 6 bases, the J end lost 2 bases, and 8 bases lay between the germline ends. The CDR3 runs 13 residues.

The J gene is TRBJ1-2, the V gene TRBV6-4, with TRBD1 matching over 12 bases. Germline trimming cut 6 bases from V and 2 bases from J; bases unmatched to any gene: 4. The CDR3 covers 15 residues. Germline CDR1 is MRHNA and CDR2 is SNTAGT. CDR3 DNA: TGTGCCAGCAGCGCCGGGACAGGGGGCAACTATGGCTACACCTTC. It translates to CASSAGTGGNYGYTF.

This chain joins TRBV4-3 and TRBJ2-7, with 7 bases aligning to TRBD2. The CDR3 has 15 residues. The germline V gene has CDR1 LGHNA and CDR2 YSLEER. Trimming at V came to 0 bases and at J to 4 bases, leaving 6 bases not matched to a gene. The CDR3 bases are TGCGCCAGCAGCCAAGATTGGCCTAGCGGATACGAGCAGTACTTC. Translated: CASSQDWPSGYEQYF.

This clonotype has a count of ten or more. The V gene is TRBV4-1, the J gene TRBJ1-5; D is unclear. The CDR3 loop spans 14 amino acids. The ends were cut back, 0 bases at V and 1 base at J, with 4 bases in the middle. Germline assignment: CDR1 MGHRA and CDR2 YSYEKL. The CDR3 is CASSQERSNQPQHF. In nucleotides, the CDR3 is TGCGCCAGCAGCCAAGAACGGAGCAATCAGCCCCAGCATTTT.

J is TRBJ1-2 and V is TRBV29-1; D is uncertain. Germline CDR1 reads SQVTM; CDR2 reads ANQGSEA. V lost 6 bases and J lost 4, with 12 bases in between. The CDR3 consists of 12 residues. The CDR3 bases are TGCAGCGTCCCCTGGGGTGTCTATGGCTACACCTTC. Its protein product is CSVPWGVYGYTF.

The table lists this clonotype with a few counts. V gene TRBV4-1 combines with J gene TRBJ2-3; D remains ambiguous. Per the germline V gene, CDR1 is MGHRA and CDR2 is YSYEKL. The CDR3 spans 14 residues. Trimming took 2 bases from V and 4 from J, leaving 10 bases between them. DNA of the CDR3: TGCGCCAGCAGCCAACTACTACGGGCAGATACGCAGTATTTT. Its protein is CASSQLLRADTQYF.

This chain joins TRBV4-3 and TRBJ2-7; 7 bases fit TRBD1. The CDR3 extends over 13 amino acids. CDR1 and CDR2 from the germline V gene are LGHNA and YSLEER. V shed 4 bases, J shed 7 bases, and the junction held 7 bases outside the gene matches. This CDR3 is CASSPYRGGEQYF. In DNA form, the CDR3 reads TGCGCCAGCAGCCCCTACAGGGGCGGGGAGCAGTACTTC.

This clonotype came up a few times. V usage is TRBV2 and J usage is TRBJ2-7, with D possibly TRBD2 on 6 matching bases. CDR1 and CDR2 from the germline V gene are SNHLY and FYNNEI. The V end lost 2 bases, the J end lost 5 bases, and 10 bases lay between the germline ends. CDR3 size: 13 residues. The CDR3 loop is CASSERGNHEQYF. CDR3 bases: TGTGCCAGCAGTGAACGCGGGAACCACGAGCAGTACTTC.

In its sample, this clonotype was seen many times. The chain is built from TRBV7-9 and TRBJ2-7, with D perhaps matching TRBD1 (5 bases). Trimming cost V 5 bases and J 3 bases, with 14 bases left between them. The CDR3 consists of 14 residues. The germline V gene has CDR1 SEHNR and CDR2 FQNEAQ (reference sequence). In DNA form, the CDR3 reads TGTGCCAGCAGCGTCTGGACACAGCACTACGAGCAGTACTTC. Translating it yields CASSVWTQHYEQYF.

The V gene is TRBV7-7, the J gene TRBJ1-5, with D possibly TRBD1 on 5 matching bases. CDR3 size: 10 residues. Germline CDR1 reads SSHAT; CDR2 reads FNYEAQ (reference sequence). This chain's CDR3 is CARGDQPQHF. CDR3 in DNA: TGTGCTAGGGGAGATCAGCCCCAGCATTTT.

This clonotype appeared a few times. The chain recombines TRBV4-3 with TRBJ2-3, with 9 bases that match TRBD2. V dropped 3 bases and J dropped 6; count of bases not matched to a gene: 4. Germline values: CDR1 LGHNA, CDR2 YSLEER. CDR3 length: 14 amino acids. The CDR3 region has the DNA TGCGCCAGCAGCCACTTTAGCGGGGGTGATACGCAGTATTTT. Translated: CASSHFSGGDTQYF.

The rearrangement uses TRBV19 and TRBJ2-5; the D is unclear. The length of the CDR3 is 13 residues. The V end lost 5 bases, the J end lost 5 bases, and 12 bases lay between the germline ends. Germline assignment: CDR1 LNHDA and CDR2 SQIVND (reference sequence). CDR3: CASSPALLETQYF. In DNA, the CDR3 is TGTGCCAGTAGTCCCGCCCTGTTGGAGACCCAGTACTTC.

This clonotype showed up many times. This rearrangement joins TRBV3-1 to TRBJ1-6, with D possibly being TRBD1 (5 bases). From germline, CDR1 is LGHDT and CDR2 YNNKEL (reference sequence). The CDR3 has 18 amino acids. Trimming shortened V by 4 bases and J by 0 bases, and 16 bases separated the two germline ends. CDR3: CASSPQGGSSSYNSPLHF. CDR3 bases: TGTGCCAGCAGCCCTCAGGGCGGCTCGAGCTCCTATAATTCACCCCTCCACTTT.

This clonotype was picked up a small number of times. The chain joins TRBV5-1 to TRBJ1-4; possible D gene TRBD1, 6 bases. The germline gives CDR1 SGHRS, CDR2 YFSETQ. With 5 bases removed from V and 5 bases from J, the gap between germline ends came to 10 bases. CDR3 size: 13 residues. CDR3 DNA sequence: TGCGCCAGCAGGGACAGCTTCAATGAAAAACTGTTTTTT. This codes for CASRDSFNEKLFF. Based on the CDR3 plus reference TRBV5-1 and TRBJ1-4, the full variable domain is KAGVTQTPRYLIKTRGQQVTLSCSPISGHRSVSWYQQTPGQGLQFLFEYFSETQRNKGNFPGRFSGRQFSNSRSEMNVSTLELGDSALYLCASRDSFNEKLFFGSGTQLSVL.

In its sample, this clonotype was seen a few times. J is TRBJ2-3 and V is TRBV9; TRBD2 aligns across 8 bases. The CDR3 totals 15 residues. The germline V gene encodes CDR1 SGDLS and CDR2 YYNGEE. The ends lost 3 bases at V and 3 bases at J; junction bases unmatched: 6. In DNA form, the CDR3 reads TGTGCCAGCAGCGCCGGGACTAGTATAACAGATACGCAGTATTTT. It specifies CASSAGTSITDTQYF.

CDR3 region: CSVDGGAKNIQYF. Here the CDR3 DNA reads TGCAGCGTTGATGGGGGGGCCAAAAACATTCAGTACTTC. This chain links TRBV29-1 with TRBJ2-4; weak D call: TRBD2 (6 bases). The CDR3 covers 13 residues. The V gene lost 3 bases and the J gene lost 1 base, with 7 bases spanning the gap. CDR1 SQVTM and CDR2 ANQGSEA come from the germline V gene.

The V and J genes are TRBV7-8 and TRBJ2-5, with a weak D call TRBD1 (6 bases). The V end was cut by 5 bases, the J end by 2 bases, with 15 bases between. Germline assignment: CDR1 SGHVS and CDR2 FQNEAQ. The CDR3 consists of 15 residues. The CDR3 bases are TGTGCCAGCAGCCCCCTTACCAGGGGTCAAGAGACCCAGTACTTC. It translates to CASSPLTRGQETQYF.

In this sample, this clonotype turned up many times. The DNA for the CDR3 is TGCGCCAGCAGCTTGCGGGACAGGGTGGATGGCTACACCTTC. Translating it yields CASSLRDRVDGYTF. The V and J genes are TRBV5-1 and TRBJ1-2, with 9 bases fitting TRBD1. Unmatched junction bases numbered 4, after V lost 1 base and J lost 6 bases. The CDR3 length is 14 residues. Looked up from germline, CDR1 is SGHRS and CDR2 is YFSETQ.

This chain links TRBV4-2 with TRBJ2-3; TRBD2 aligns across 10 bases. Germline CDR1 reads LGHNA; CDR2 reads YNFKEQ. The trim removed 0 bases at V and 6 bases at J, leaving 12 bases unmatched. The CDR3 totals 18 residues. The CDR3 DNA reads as TGTGCCAGCAGCCAAGAATTGGGGCTAGCGGGAGAAGGGGATACGCAGTATTTT. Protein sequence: CASSQELGLAGEGDTQYF.

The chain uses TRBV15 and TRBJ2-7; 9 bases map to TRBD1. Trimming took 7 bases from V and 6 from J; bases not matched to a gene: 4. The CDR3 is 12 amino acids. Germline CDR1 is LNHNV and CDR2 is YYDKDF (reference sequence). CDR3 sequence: CATKGQGREQYF. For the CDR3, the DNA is TGTGCCACCAAGGGACAGGGACGCGAGCAGTACTTC.

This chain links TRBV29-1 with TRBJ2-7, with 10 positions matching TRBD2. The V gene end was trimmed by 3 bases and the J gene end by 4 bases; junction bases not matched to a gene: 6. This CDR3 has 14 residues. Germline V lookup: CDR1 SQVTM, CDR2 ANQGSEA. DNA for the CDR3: TGCAGCGTTGACGAGCGGGGGGGCGGGTACGAGCAGTACTTC. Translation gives CSVDERGGGYEQYF.

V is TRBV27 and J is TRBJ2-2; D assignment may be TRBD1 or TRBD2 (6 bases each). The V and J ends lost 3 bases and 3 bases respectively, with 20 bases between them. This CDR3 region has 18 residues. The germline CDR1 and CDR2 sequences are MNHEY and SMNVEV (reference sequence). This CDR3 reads CASSFTGGLRGDTGELFF. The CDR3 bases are TGTGCCAGCAGTTTTACCGGCGGGTTGAGGGGGGACACCGGGGAGCTGTTTTTT.

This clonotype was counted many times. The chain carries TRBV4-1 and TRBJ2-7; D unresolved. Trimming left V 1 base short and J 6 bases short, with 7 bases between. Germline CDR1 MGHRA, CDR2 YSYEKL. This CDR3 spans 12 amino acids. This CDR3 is CASSQGSSEQYF. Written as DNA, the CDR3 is TGCGCCAGCAGCCAAGGTAGTTCCGAGCAGTACTTC.

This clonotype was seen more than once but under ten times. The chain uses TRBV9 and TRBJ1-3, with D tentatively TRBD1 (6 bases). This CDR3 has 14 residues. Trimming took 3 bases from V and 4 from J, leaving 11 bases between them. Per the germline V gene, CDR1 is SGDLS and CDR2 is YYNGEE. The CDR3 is CASSETGFGNTIYF. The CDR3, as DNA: TGTGCCAGCAGCGAGACAGGTTTCGGAAACACCATATATTTT.

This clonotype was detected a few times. The CDR3 bases are TGTGCCAGCAGTCCCAGCGGGGCCGTTCGGTATGGCTACACCTTC. The encoded protein is CASSPSGAVRYGYTF. V and J are TRBV12-3 or TRBV12-4 and TRBJ1-2; possible D gene TRBD1, 5 bases. Trimming removed 5 bases at V and 5 bases at J, with 18 bases between. The CDR3 is 15 residues long.